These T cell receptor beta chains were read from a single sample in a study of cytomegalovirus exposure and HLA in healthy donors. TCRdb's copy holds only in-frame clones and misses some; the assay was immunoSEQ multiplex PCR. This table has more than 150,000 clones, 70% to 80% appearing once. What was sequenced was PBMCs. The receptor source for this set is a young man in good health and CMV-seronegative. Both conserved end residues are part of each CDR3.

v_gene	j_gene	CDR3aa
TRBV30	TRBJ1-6	CAWSPRQGAASPLHF
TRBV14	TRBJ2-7	CASSSRLSTYEQYF
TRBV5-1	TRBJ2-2	CASRGTGVTGELFF
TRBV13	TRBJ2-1	CASSPRLAGAINEQFF
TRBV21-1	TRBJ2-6	CASLRDIAGSGANVLTF
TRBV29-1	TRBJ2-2	CSVNRWGPSNTGELFF
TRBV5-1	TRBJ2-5	CASSRQGGETQYF
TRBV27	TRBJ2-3	CASSSPGTSGSSQYF
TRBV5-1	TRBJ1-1	CASSLVGAGQMNTEAFF
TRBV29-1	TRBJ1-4	CSVVSREREKLFF
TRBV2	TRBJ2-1	CASSGSRDRSDDEQFF
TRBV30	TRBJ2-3	CAWSSGRGGPTGISTDTQYF
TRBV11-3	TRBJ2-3	CASTRPAGTDTQYF
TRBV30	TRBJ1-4	CAWRGRGGEKLFF
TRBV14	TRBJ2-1	CASSPAPPTGSYNEQFF
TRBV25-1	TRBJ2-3	CASTWGGADTQYF
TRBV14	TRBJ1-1	CASSHPRGTTEAFF
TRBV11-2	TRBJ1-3	CASSPTGGRNTIYF
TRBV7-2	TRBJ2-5	CASSLAGGAETQYF
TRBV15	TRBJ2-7	CATSRDLGGNEQYF
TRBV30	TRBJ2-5	CAWSPGGPGETQYF
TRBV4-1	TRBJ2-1	CASSQDLGQGRREQFF